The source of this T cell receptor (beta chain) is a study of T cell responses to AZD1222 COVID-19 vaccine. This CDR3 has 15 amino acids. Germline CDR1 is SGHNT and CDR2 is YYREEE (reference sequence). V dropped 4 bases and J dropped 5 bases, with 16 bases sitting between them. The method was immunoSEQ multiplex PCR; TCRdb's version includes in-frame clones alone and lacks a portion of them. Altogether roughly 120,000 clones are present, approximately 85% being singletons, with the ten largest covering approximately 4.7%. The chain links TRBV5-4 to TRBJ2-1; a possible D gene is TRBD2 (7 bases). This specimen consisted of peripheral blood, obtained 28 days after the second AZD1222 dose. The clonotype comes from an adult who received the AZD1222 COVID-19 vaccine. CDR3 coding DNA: TGTGCCAGCAGCCCCTGGGGGGGGGCTGACAATGAGCAGTTCTTC. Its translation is CASSPWGGADNEQFF.